Listed here is a single T cell receptor beta chain. The antigen remains undetermined. This record belongs to a study of beta chain features in type 1 diabetes. The entirety of the isolated RNA underwent reverse transcription, so expressed TCRB transcripts were sequenced. Sequencing was performed with immunoSEQ multiplex PCR; in TCRdb, only in-frame clones are kept and a portion is missing. This sample has 280,000 or so clones, with 14% to 15% found just once. Study results and caveats: For Type 1 diabetes patients, all four CD4+ subsets carried TCRB CDR3s that were moderately but significantly shorter.

This CDR3 is 14 amino acids long. The V and J ends lost 3 bases and 7 bases, in that order; junction bases with no gene match: 11. Germline values: CDR1 GTSNPN, CDR2 SVGIG (reference sequence). V gene TRBV30 combines with J gene TRBJ1-2, with 7 bases aligning to TRBD1. The clonotype comes from a man aged 18 to 30 with type 1 diabetes. Sequenced: naive CD4+ T cells from blood. The CDR3 nucleotides read TGTGCCTGGAGCACTAGAGGGGGCAGGCGTGGCTACACCTTC. Protein: CAWSTRGGRRGYTF.